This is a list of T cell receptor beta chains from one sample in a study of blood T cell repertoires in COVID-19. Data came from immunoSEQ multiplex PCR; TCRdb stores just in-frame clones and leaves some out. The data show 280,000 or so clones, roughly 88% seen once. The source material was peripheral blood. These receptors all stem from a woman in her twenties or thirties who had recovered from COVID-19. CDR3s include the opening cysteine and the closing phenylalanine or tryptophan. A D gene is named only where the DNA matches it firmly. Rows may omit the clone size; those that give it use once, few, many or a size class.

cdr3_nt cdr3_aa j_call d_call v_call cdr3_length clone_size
TGTGCCATCAGTGGGACGGGACAGGGGGGTGAGCCCCAGCATTTT CAISGTGQGGEPQHF TRBJ1-5 TRBD1 TRBV10-3 15 NA
TGTGCCAGCACCAATCTTTGGACAGGAAGAGGCTACACCTTC CASTNLWTGRGYTF TRBJ1-2 TRBD1 TRBV27 14 few
TGTGCCAGTAGTATTACCAGCGGGGTCTCTGGAAACACCATATATTTT CASSITSGVSGNTIYF TRBJ1-3 NA TRBV19 16 NA
TGTGCCAGCAGCCCCGTGTCGGGGGGTCTAAAAGAGACCCAGTACTTC CASSPVSGGLKETQYF TRBJ2-5 TRBD2 TRBV5-4 16 NA
TGCGCCAGCAGCCAAGGATGGTCTTCGACAGGGGCTACTCAGCCCCAGCATTTT CASSQGWSSTGATQPQHF TRBJ1-5 TRBD1 TRBV4-1 18 NA
TGTGCTAGTGCCCCGGACAGTTGGGAGCCCCAGCATTTT CASAPDSWEPQHF TRBJ1-5 NA TRBV12-5 13 NA
TGTGCCAGACCGGGACAATACCACCCAAACTATGGCTACACCTTC CARPGQYHPNYGYTF TRBJ1-2 NA TRBV3-1/TRBV3-2 15 NA
TGTGCCAGCAGTGAGGAGGTCTCTGGGGCCAACGTCCTGACTTTC CASSEEVSGANVLTF TRBJ2-6 NA TRBV6-4 15 NA
TGTGCCAGCAGCCGCGACAGGGACGGCAAAAACATTCAGTACTTC CASSRDRDGKNIQYF TRBJ2-4 TRBD1 TRBV7-2 15 NA
TGTGCCAGCAGCCCCCAGTTTGAGGGTCGGAACACTGAAGCTTTCTTT CASSPQFEGRNTEAFF TRBJ1-1 NA TRBV9 16 few
TGTGCCAGCACGCACCAGAATCAGCCCCAGCATTTT CASTHQNQPQHF TRBJ1-5 NA TRBV6-6 12 NA
TGTGCCTGGAGGCACCACGAGGACAGCTCCACTGAAGCTTTCTTT CAWRHHEDSSTEAFF TRBJ1-1 NA TRBV30 15 once
TGCGCCAGCAGCCCCGCAACTAGCGATCAAGAGACCCAGTACTTC CASSPATSDQETQYF TRBJ2-5 TRBD2 TRBV5-1 15 NA
TGCGCCAGCAGCCCCCTTAGCAATCAGCCCCAGCATTTT CASSPLSNQPQHF TRBJ1-5 NA TRBV4-1 13 NA
TGTGCCAGCAGGGGGACAGGGCCACACGCGTTCTATGGCTACACCTTC CASRGTGPHAFYGYTF TRBJ1-2 TRBD1 TRBV2 16 once
TGCGCCAGCAGCCAGAAAGGGACCGGGACAGGGATCGCCGAGCAGTACTTC CASSQKGTGTGIAEQYF TRBJ2-7 TRBD1 TRBV4-1 17 NA